The 24 T cell receptor beta chains listed next were all sequenced from one sample in a study of control samples from healthy donors and cancer patients (dated by TCRdb to 2018 to 2021). Libraries were prepared through the immunoSEQ multiplex PCR assay. The table was pulled from immuneACCESS by TCRdb, which kept in-frame rearrangements only. Such tables lose some clones; where checked, under half of the loss comes from unresolved V genes, and the rest has no known cause. The sample table lists around 70,000 clones, 83% of them with a count of one. The ten largest clones add up to around a sixth of the sample. Sequenced material: blood. Source of these receptors: a man aged 55-75 years in good health.

DNA of the CDR3: TGTGCCAGCAGCAGGGACAGGGGTAGCACTGAAGCTTTCTTT. Protein sequence: CASSRDRGSTEAFF. The genes are TRBV7-9 and TRBJ1-1; 10 nucleotides line up with TRBD1. The V gene end was trimmed by 5 bases and the J gene end by 4 bases; junction bases not matched to a gene: 4. The V gene's germline CDR1 is SEHNR and CDR2 FQNEAQ (reference sequence). The length of the CDR3 is 14 residues. The entire variable domain, with the rest obtained from reference TRBV7-9 and TRBJ1-1, is as follows: DTGVSQNPRHKITKRGQNVTFRCDPISEHNRLYWYRQTLGQGPEFLTYFQNEAQLEKSRLLSDRFSAERPKGSFSTLEIQRTEQGDSAMYLCASSRDRGSTEAFFGQGTRLTVV.

The chain has TRBV7-8 and TRBJ2-7; a weak D match, TRBD2 (6 bases). Trimming cost V 2 bases and J 3 bases, with 11 bases left between them. CDR1 is SGHVS and CDR2 is FQNEAQ in the germline V gene. CDR3 size: 14 residues. CDR3 amino acids: CASSLRGRLYEQYF. The CDR3 DNA sequence: TGTGCCAGCAGCTTACGAGGGAGGCTCTACGAGCAGTACTTC.

The chain has TRBV4-1 and TRBJ2-3, with D hard to call. Germline-derived CDR1 and CDR2 are MGHRA and YSYEKL. The ends were cut back, 0 bases at V and 2 bases at J, with 6 bases in the middle. CDR3 length: 14 residues. CDR3 in amino acids: CASSQDLVTDTQYF. For the CDR3, the DNA is TGCGCCAGCAGCCAAGATCTAGTCACAGATACGCAGTATTTT.

The chain links TRBV6-2 or TRBV6-3 to TRBJ2-7; D is undetermined. V lost 5 bases and J 0 bases, leaving 17 bases between the germline ends. The CDR3 contains 16 residues. CDR1 and CDR2 from the germline V gene are MNHEY and SVGEGT. CDR3 residues: CASSPPWTRSSYEQYF. The CDR3 nucleotides are TGTGCCAGCAGTCCCCCCTGGACCAGGAGCTCCTACGAGCAGTACTTC.

This sequence joins TRBV30 and TRBJ2-2; no firm D call. CDR1 GTSNPN and CDR2 SVGIG come from the germline V gene (reference sequence). Trimming left V 4 bases short and J 3 bases short, with 6 bases between. The CDR3 has 12 residues. The CDR3 loop is CAWTSYTGELFF. In DNA, the CDR3 is TGTGCCTGGACCAGTTACACCGGGGAGCTGTTTTTT.

This chain connects TRBV5-6 to TRBJ2-2; D tentatively fits TRBD1 or TRBD2 (5 bases each). V lost 4 bases and J 3 bases, leaving 19 bases between the germline ends. The CDR3 runs to 17 residues. CDR1 SGHDT and CDR2 YYEEEE come from the germline V gene. CDR3 sequence: CASSQVAWGTYTGELFF. The CDR3 nucleotides are TGTGCCAGCAGCCAGGTAGCCTGGGGGACCTACACCGGGGAGCTGTTTTTT.

V and J are TRBV19 and TRBJ2-7; 7 nucleotides agree with TRBD2. V lost 7 bases, J lost 1 base, and 19 bases stayed unmatched. The CDR3 covers 18 residues. The germline V gene encodes CDR1 LNHDA and CDR2 SQIVND (reference sequence). In DNA, the CDR3 is TGTGCCAGTAATGAACGAGCGGGATCTTCGCTGGGGTCCTACGAGCAGTACTTC. Amino acid sequence: CASNERAGSSLGSYEQYF. The full variable domain, with the rest looked up from reference TRBV19 and TRBJ2-7, is DGGITQSPKYLFRKEGQNVTLSCEQNLNHDAMYWYRQDPGQGLRLIYYSQIVNDFQKGDIAEGYSVSREKKESFPLTVTSAQKNPTAFYLCASNERAGSSLGSYEQYFGPGTRLTVT.

The chain links TRBV10-3 to TRBJ2-1, with a possible D match to TRBD1 (5 bases). V lost 0 bases, J lost 3 bases, and 9 bases lay in between. Per germline, CDR1 ENHRY and CDR2 SYGVKD. The CDR3 has 15 residues. The CDR3 loop is CAISESVGRYNEQFF. The CDR3 DNA follows: TGTGCCATCAGTGAGTCCGTGGGGCGCTACAATGAGCAGTTCTTC.

The chain combines TRBV6-1 with TRBJ2-3; possible D gene TRBD2, 6 bases. CDR1 MNHNS and CDR2 SASEGT come from the germline V gene. Trimming shortened V by 3 bases and J by 5 bases, and 18 bases separated the two germline ends. CDR3 length: 16 amino acids. CDR3 in amino acids: CASSDPTGLGGDTQYF. In nucleotides, the CDR3 is TGTGCCAGCAGTGACCCTACAGGCCTCGGGGGAGATACGCAGTATTTT.

The chain links TRBV30 to TRBJ1-5; D remains unclear. The V and J ends lost 3 bases and 4 bases respectively, with 10 bases between them. This CDR3 spans 13 amino acids. Germline V gene lookup returns CDR1 GTSNPN and CDR2 SVGIG (reference sequence). The CDR3 loop is CAWSSGPNQPQHF. CDR3 bases: TGTGCCTGGAGCTCCGGACCTAATCAGCCCCAGCATTTT.

The chain combines TRBV15 with TRBJ2-3; 13 bases line up with TRBD2. The CDR3 has 21 amino acids. The junction had 16 bases not matched to a gene; V was cut back by 0 bases and J by 4 bases. Germline V gene lookup returns CDR1 LNHNV and CDR2 YYDKDF (reference sequence). The CDR3 here is CATSREEGLAGDNLIPDTQYF. CDR3 DNA sequence: TGTGCCACCAGCAGAGAAGAAGGACTAGCGGGAGACAACCTTATACCAGATACGCAGTATTTT. The full variable domain, with the rest looked up from reference TRBV15 and TRBJ2-3, is DAMVIQNPRYQVTQFGKPVTLSCSQTLNHNVMYWYQQKSSQAPKLLFHYYDKDFNNEADTPDNFQSRRPNTSFCFLDIRSPGLGDTAMYLCATSREEGLAGDNLIPDTQYFGPGTRLTVL.

This chain uses TRBV7-2 with TRBJ2-1; D is possibly TRBD1 or TRBD2 (6 bases each). V gave up 6 bases and J gave up 6 bases, with 15 bases separating them. The CDR3 is 14 residues long. Germline V gene sequence: CDR1 SGHTA, CDR2 FQGNSA. The CDR3 DNA reads TGTGCCAGCAGGGGTCCGGGGGCTTCCAATGAGCAGTTCTTC. Residues: CASRGPGASNEQFF.

The count of this clone is one. The chain employs TRBV7-9 and TRBJ2-1, with 14 nucleotides matching TRBD2. The CDR3 covers 16 residues. V shed 3 bases and J 9 bases; nucleotides not matched to a gene: 7. The germline V gene has CDR1 SEHNR and CDR2 FQNEAQ (reference sequence). CDR3 bases: TGTGCCAGCAGCTTCGGACTAGCGGGAGGTTCTCGTGAGCAGTTCTTC. Translated, it gives CASSFGLAGGSREQFF.

CDR3 sequence: CASSPKRAGEQFF. CDR3 bases: TGTGCCAGCAGCCCAAAGAGGGCCGGGGAGCAGTTCTTC. The chain is built from TRBV6-1 and TRBJ2-1; D is perhaps TRBD2 (5 bases). CDR3 size: 13 residues. Trimming pared 6 bases from V and 10 bases from J, leaving 16 bases between. The germline gives CDR1 MNHNS, CDR2 SASEGT.

The chain carries TRBV7-9 and TRBJ2-1; TRBD1 agrees at 8 bases. CDR1 SEHNR and CDR2 FQNEAQ come from the germline V gene (reference sequence). Unmatched junction bases numbered 13, after V lost 3 bases and J lost 9 bases. There are 16 residues in the CDR3. The CDR3 sequence is CASSFLTGAARAEQFF. CDR3 nucleotides: TGTGCCAGCAGCTTCCTGACAGGGGCGGCAAGGGCTGAGCAGTTCTTC.

The gene calls are TRBV9 and TRBJ2-1; D is unresolved. V was shortened by 3 bases and J by 0 bases, with 4 bases between the two germline ends. Germline values: CDR1 SGDLS, CDR2 YYNGEE. This CDR3 spans 13 amino acids. The CDR3 nucleotides read TGTGCCAGCAGCGACTACTCCTACAATGAGCAGTTCTTC. It is translated as CASSDYSYNEQFF.

V gene TRBV2 combines with J gene TRBJ2-2, with TRBD2 as a possible D gene (5 bases). Germline loops: CDR1 SNHLY, CDR2 FYNNEI. CDR3 size: 14 residues. V was cut by 8 bases and J by 0 bases, with 10 bases left in between. For the CDR3, the DNA is TGTGCCAGCCTTTCCGGGACGAACACCGGGGAGCTGTTTTTT. It translates to CASLSGTNTGELFF.

The chain has TRBV27 and TRBJ2-1; 11 bases are a match to TRBD2. Germline V CDR1 and CDR2: MNHEY, SMNVEV (reference sequence). This CDR3 contains 16 residues. J lost 0 bases, V lost 6 bases, and 4 bases had no gene match. Here the CDR3 reads CASRVAGGSSYNEQFF. In nucleotides, the CDR3 is TGTGCCAGCAGGGTAGCGGGAGGGAGCTCCTACAATGAGCAGTTCTTC.

There are a few counts of this clone. The J gene is TRBJ2-1, the V gene TRBV7-6, with a weak D call TRBD1 (8 bases). Trimming stripped 1 base from V and 5 bases from J, with 12 bases between. The CDR3 is made up of 15 amino acids. Per germline, CDR1 SGHVS and CDR2 FNYEAQ. CDR3 in amino acids: CASSLEQGGDNEQFF. The CDR3 region has the DNA TGTGCCAGCAGCTTAGAACAGGGGGGGGACAATGAGCAGTTCTTC.

This chain connects TRBV19 to TRBJ2-4; 9 bases are a match to TRBD1. J lost 6 bases, V lost 3 bases, and 15 bases had no gene match. Germline CDR1 and CDR2: LNHDA and SQIVND (reference sequence). The CDR3 is made up of 18 amino acids. Here the CDR3 reads CASSIKGPGQGFGNIQYF. In DNA form, the CDR3 reads TGTGCCAGTAGTATTAAGGGACCGGGACAGGGATTTGGAAACATTCAGTACTTC. The complete variable domain, with remaining parts taken from reference TRBV19 and TRBJ2-4, reads DGGITQSPKYLFRKEGQNVTLSCEQNLNHDAMYWYRQDPGQGLRLIYYSQIVNDFQKGDIAEGYSVSREKKESFPLTVTSAQKNPTAFYLCASSIKGPGQGFGNIQYFGAGTRLSVL.

This clone was observed a handful of times. The chain recombines TRBV4-2 with TRBJ2-7; no clear D gene. V gave up 0 bases and J gave up 2 bases, with 11 bases separating them. This CDR3 comprises 15 residues. Germline V gives CDR1 LGHNA, CDR2 YNFKEQ. The CDR3 region has the DNA TGTGCCAGCAGCCAAGATCATGCCGCTGCCTACGAGCAGTACTTC. It codes for CASSQDHAAAYEQYF.

The V gene is TRBV7-9, the J gene TRBJ2-7; D remains ambiguous. The CDR3 has 12 residues. V was shortened by 3 bases and J by 8 bases, with 11 bases between the two germline ends. CDR1 SEHNR and CDR2 FQNEAQ come from the germline V gene (reference sequence). CDR3 coding DNA: TGTGCCAGCAGCTTCCCCCTCAGTCAGCAGTACTTC. Its protein is CASSFPLSQQYF. Full variable domain (outside the CDR3, taken from reference TRBV7-9 and TRBJ2-7): DTGVSQNPRHKITKRGQNVTFRCDPISEHNRLYWYRQTLGQGPEFLTYFQNEAQLEKSRLLSDRFSAERPKGSFSTLEIQRTEQGDSAMYLCASSFPLSQQYFGPGTRLTVT.

V is TRBV11-2 and J is TRBJ2-1; D call uncertain. Trimming pared 8 bases from V and 5 bases from J, leaving 10 bases between. This CDR3 comprises 12 residues. Germline-derived CDR1 and CDR2 are SGHAT and FQNNGV. CDR3 in DNA: TGTGCCAGCCGGGTAGGGAACAATGAGCAGTTCTTC. Its protein product is CASRVGNNEQFF.

The chain uses TRBV7-6 and TRBJ2-5; TRBD2 might be the D (5 bases). The CDR3 has 13 residues. Germline CDR1 SGHVS, CDR2 FNYEAQ. V was pared by 5 bases and J by 4 bases, with 11 bases between. Here the CDR3 DNA reads TGTGCCAGCAGCAGACGGGCGGGAGAGACCCAGTACTTC. Amino acid sequence: CASSRRAGETQYF. The full variable domain, its missing parts supplied by reference TRBV7-6 and TRBJ2-5, is GAGVSQSPRYKVTKRGQDVALRCDPISGHVSLYWYRQALGQGPEFLTYFNYEAQQDKSGLPNDRFSAERPEGSISTLTIQRTEQRDSAMYRCASSRRAGETQYFGPGTRLLVL.